This TCR beta chain is from a study of blood T cell repertoires in COVID-19. Generated by immunoSEQ multiplex PCR, the TCRdb table keeps only in-frame clones and is missing some. The sample yields 280,000 or so clones, approximately 83% seen once. Germline lookup yields CDR1 LGHDT and CDR2 YNNKEL (reference sequence). This CDR3 has 15 amino acids. The V gene lost 5 bases and the J gene lost 0 bases, with 11 bases spanning the gap. Sample: peripheral blood. The TCR originated in a woman in her forties or fifties who had recovered from COVID-19. V gene TRBV3-1 (or the pseudogene TRBV3-2) combines with J gene TRBJ2-1; D is perhaps TRBD2 (5 bases). The DNA of the CDR3 is TGTGCCAGCAGCACGGACTGGCTCTCCTACAATGAGCAGTTCTTC. It yields the protein CASSTDWLSYNEQFF.